The 10 T cell receptor beta chains listed next were all sequenced from one sample in a study of T-cell reconstitution after alpha-beta-depleted transplantation in children. TCRbeta library preparation incorporated unique molecular identifiers. A single record per CDR3 protein comes from TCRdb applying MiXCR to the PCR reads. The table records roughly 610,000 distinct CDR3 sequences, under 12% of them present only once. The sequencing used PBMCs from the stem cell graft donor, collected from the stem cell graft. These receptors originate from a human donor who donated a stem cell graft to a child with acute myeloid leukemia.

This clonotype was counted between two and nine times. The V and J genes are TRBV20-1 and TRBJ2-1, with D possibly matching TRBD1 (6 bases). V lost 4 bases to trimming and J lost 0 bases, with 10 bases between them. Germline V gives CDR1 DFQATT, CDR2 SNEGSKA (reference sequence). The CDR3 totals 14 residues. Here the CDR3 reads CSAIRDTSYNEQFF. The CDR3 DNA sequence: TGCAGTGCTATCCGGGACACCTCCTACAATGAGCAGTTCTTC.

This clonotype was counted a few times. The V gene is TRBV7-3, the J gene TRBJ1-2; D unresolved. Germline V gene data show CDR1 as SGHTA and CDR2 as FQGTGA. The CDR3 loop spans 13 amino acids. Trimming cost V 1 base and J 8 bases, with 11 bases left between them. The chain's CDR3 is CASSLKVTKGYTF. The CDR3 coding sequence is TGTGCCAGCAGCTTAAAGGTCACAAAGGGCTACACCTTC.

This clonotype was recorded many times. The rearrangement uses TRBV25-1 and TRBJ2-7, with TRBD2 matching over 9 bases. Germline V gene data show CDR1 as MGHDK and CDR2 as SYGVNS. The junction had 17 bases not matched to a gene; V was cut back by 2 bases and J by 0 bases. The CDR3 has 20 residues. CDR3 DNA sequence: TGTGCCAGCAGTGAAAACAGAGCGGAGGAGACTAGCGGTTACTCCTACGAGCAGTACTTC. The encoded protein is CASSENRAEETSGYSYEQYF.

In DNA, the CDR3 is TGTGCCAGCTCCCCCGAGGGTTCTCTCTACAATGAGCAGTTCTTC. It yields the protein CASSPEGSLYNEQFF. V and J are TRBV18 and TRBJ2-1; tentative D call: TRBD2 (5 bases). Trimming removed 6 bases at V and 3 bases at J, with 15 bases between. The CDR3 sequence is 15 residues long. Germline CDR1 KGHSH, CDR2 LQKENI.

There are a few counts of this clonotype. J is TRBJ2-5 and V is TRBV29-1; D is perhaps TRBD2 (7 bases). This CDR3 has 14 amino acids. The V gene lost 6 bases and the J gene lost 2 bases, with 16 bases spanning the gap. Germline V CDR1 and CDR2: SQVTM, ANQGSEA. The chain's CDR3 is CSVGGGGFQETQYF. In DNA, the CDR3 is TGCAGCGTCGGGGGAGGGGGATTTCAAGAGACCCAGTACTTC.

This clonotype has just a few counts. The V call is TRBV7-2, the J call TRBJ2-2; D gene uncertain. With 1 base removed from V and 2 bases from J, the gap between germline ends came to 8 bases. Per germline, CDR1 SGHTA and CDR2 FQGNSA. The CDR3 runs 15 residues. DNA for the CDR3: TGTGCCAGCAGCTTAGAACTCATTAACACCGGGGAGCTGTTTTTT. As protein: CASSLELINTGELFF.

This clonotype appeared a few times. The chain is built from TRBV20-1 and TRBJ2-2; 14 bases fit TRBD2. The J segment lost 4 bases and the V segment lost 6 bases, leaving 13 bases of the junction unmatched. The CDR3 length is 18 residues. Germline V gene sequence: CDR1 DFQATT, CDR2 SNEGSKA (reference sequence). CDR3 loop: CSAAPPGLAGGGTGELFF. CDR3 sequence (DNA): TGCAGTGCAGCTCCCCCAGGACTAGCGGGAGGAGGCACCGGGGAGCTGTTTTTT.

This chain joins TRBV3-1 and TRBJ2-7; TRBD1 is a possible D gene (6 bases). The CDR3 extends over 14 amino acids. Germline values: CDR1 LGHDT, CDR2 YNNKEL (reference sequence). Trimming cost V 2 bases and J 0 bases, with 8 bases left between them. In DNA form, the CDR3 reads TGTGCCAGCAGCCAACTAGGGGGCTCCTACGAGCAGTACTTC. Protein product: CASSQLGGSYEQYF.

This clonotype has ten or more counts. This chain links TRBV12-3 or TRBV12-4 with TRBJ2-6; the D gene is possibly TRBD2 (6 bases). This CDR3 spans 14 amino acids. Deletions cut 5 bases from V and 4 bases from J, with 9 bases between. The CDR3 coding sequence is TGTGCCAGCAGTGGAGGGTTCGGGGCCAACGTCCTGACTTTC. Its translation: CASSGGFGANVLTF.

The chain employs TRBV20-1 and TRBJ2-7; D may be TRBD1 (5 bases). This CDR3 is 17 amino acids long. Germline V lookup: CDR1 DFQATT, CDR2 SNEGSKA (reference sequence). Trimming took 0 bases from V and 3 from J, leaving 21 bases between them. CDR3 protein: CSARDQDLGVGRYEQYF. CDR3 DNA: TGCAGTGCTAGAGATCAGGATTTAGGGGTCGGACGCTACGAGCAGTACTTC.